The text below deals with one T cell receptor (beta chain). The data stem from a study of blood T cell repertoires in COVID-19. V lost 7 bases to trimming and J lost 5 bases; unmatched junction nucleotides: 19. The germline gives CDR1 SQVTM, CDR2 ANQGSEA. The CDR3 is 16 residues long. Profiling relied on immunoSEQ multiplex PCR, and the TCRdb table lists in-frame clones only, not all of them. Altogether around 160,000 clones are present, around 85% being singletons, with the ten largest covering 6.5% to 9.5%. What was sequenced was peripheral blood. The receptor comes from an older woman with COVID-19, enrolled during active disease. The V and J genes are TRBV29-1 and TRBJ2-5, with TRBD2 matching over 7 bases. The CDR3 here is CSAERAYPGREETQYF. Written as DNA, the CDR3 is TGCAGCGCCGAAAGGGCGTATCCGGGGAGGGAGGAGACCCAGTACTTC.